Here is one T cell receptor (beta chain) with its context. The target of this receptor is not known. No qualities accompany the bases; no much larger clone lies one base away. Library creation used the immunoSEQ multiplex PCR assay. This is the immuneACCESS table as TCRdb keeps it, with only in-frame sequences that have V and J called. A part of the clones is gone; compared with another copy, unresolved V genes explain less than half, and the rest is unexplained. Present in this sample are about 51,000 clones, about 85% of which were seen just once. Together, the top ten hold about 8% of the sample. The data are from a study of radiotherapy plus CTLA-4 blockade in lung cancer (dated by TCRdb to the late 2010s). For context, the study as a whole: Objective responses occurred in about 20% of enrolled patients, and 31% achieved disease control. Study-level results and caveats: Early dynamic changes in blood T cell clones, together with increased serum interferon-beta after radiation, were reported as the strongest predictors of response. After treatment with radiotherapy and ipilimumab, TCR clones that originated in tumors expanded in peripheral blood.

The study tested focal radiation therapy combined with CTLA-4 blockade (ipilimumab) in patients with chemo-refractory metastatic non-small-cell lung cancer. Spanning cysteine to phenylalanine, the CDR3 consists of 13 amino acids. Only the CDR3 region is kept as DNA, spanning 39 bases read in frame from base 1. Between the V and J ends, shortened by 5 bases and 0 bases respectively, the junction contains 8 bases. The germline V gene supplies CDR1 SGHAT and CDR2 FQNNGV. The receptor comes from a human donor with non-small cell lung cancer who had a complete response to radiotherapy plus ipilimumab. The rearranged segments are TRBV11-2 and TRBJ2-7; TRBD1 is possibly the D segment (5 matching bases). The source was peripheral blood, collected from a patient treated with radiotherapy plus ipilimumab. The CDR3 in this case is CASSPDISYEQYF. The DNA sequence is given as TGTGCCAGCAGCCCGGACATCTCCTACGAGCAGTACTTC. Joined to the reference TRBV11-2 and TRBJ2-7 proteins, this CDR3 gives the full variable domain: EAGVAQSPRYKIIEKRQSVAFWCNPISGHATLYWYQQILGQGPKLLIQFQNNGVVDDSQLPKDRFSAERLKGVDSTLKIQPAKLEDSAVYLCASSPDISYEQYFGPGTRLTVT.